The entry below gives a single TCR beta chain sequence along with its context. Antigen: not known. This sample is drawn from a study of CD8 T cell repertoires and HIV-1 epitope variants. Profiled with immunoSEQ multiplex PCR; TCRdb holds only in-frame clones, not every one. The table shows roughly 6,000 clones, with 50% to 75% occurring only once. Trimming took off 6 bases at V and 1 base at J, with 15 bases between the two ends. CDR3 size: 15 residues. Germline CDR1 and CDR2: LNHDA and SQIVND (reference sequence). The TCR sequence derives from a male donor with HIV. The sequenced sample was cultured CD8+ T cells derived from PBMCs. This chain links TRBV19 with TRBJ2-5; D perhaps matches TRBD2 (5 bases). This chain's CDR3 is CASSPSDLLQETQYF. CDR3 nucleotides: TGTGCCAGTAGCCCCTCGGACTTACTCCAAGAGACCCAGTACTTC.